This T cell receptor (beta chain) was identified in a study of blood T cell repertoires in COVID-19 (dated by TCRdb to the early 2020s). For context, the study as a whole: The collaborator samples originated in the United States, Italy and Spain and spanned the acute and convalescent phases of COVID-19. Subjects who had been exposed to COVID-19, were actively infected with it, or had recovered from it provided the deeply sampled blood TCRbeta repertoires that made up the dataset. HLA class I and class II types, where available, came from metadata supplied by the sample provider rather than from assay-based typing. Nearly every sample came with metadata listing a de-identified subject ID, COVID-19 status, age in years and sex. The material from the prospective study consisted of cDNA or gDNA derived from T cells, B-cell-depleted T cells, or PBMCs. The repertoires were made available in a free public database intended to serve as a resource for research on the immune response to SARS-CoV-2. The samples were drawn from the first 160 participants of the ongoing ImmuneRACE study and from 950 to 1,500 subjects provided by 6 global collaborators.

Study-wide conclusions, independent of this receptor: How much clinical and demographic metadata was included differed by source and by participant, and the metadata was provided uncurated.

The immunoSEQ Assay, a bias-controlled multiplex PCR, was used to amplify TCRbeta CDR3 regions from genomic DNA. In the original analysis: Nucleated cell counts per sample were estimated from amplification of reference gene primers within the assay. Sequence reads were collapsed and filtered to measure the absolute abundance of every unique TCRbeta CDR3 rearrangement. Productive Simpson clonality was computed per sample as the square root of Simpson's diversity index over productive rearrangements. What TCRdb holds here is the immuneACCESS table cut down to in-frame rearrangements. Part of the clones is not present; checked against another copy, under half of the missing clones reflect an unresolved V gene, and the others are unexplained. V and J calls and clone size come straight from that table; D and trimming were deduced from the DNA. For this sample there are some 150,000 clones; approximately 84% appear just once. Of the sample, roughly 1% is held by the ten largest clones.

Each collaborating institution followed its own protocols to collect whole blood in K2EDTA tubes. For TCRbeta analysis, collaborator samples were shipped as frozen whole blood, as isolated PBMCs, or as DNA extracted from either sample type. On this clone: No antigen is known for it. No qualities accompany the bases; no much larger clone lies one base away.

In the germline V gene (reference sequence), CDR1 corresponds to MNHEY and CDR2 to SMNVEV. From cysteine to phenylalanine, the CDR3 is 14 amino acids long. The CDR3 DNA has 42 bases and is translated from base 1. V sheds 0 bases and J sheds 7 bases, leaving 10 bases between their ends. The receptor was isolated from a man in his forties or fifties with acute or convalescent COVID-19. Input material: peripheral blood. The receptor chain draws on TRBV27 and TRBJ1-5; the D gene remains uncertain. The base sequence is TGTGCCAGCAGTTTATCGTCCGGGAAGCAGCCCCAGCATTTT. It specifies CASSLSSGKQPQHF.